A few counts support the clone carrying this T cell receptor beta chain. Its antigen is not known. Before the COVID-19 pandemic, during about 2011-2019, CD4+ T cells were taken from unexposed donors. Isolation of CD4+ T cells took place after approximately 11 days in culture. This entry belongs to a study of CD4 T cells in relation to SARS-CoV-2 and coronaviruses. The CDR3 length is 16 residues. The germline V gene has CDR1 SEHNR and CDR2 FQNEAQ (reference sequence). The J segment lost 4 bases and the V segment lost 10 bases, leaving 15 bases of the junction unmatched. The method was immunoSEQ multiplex PCR; TCRdb's version includes in-frame clones alone and lacks a portion of them. The sample carries some 19,000 clones, 77% recorded once.

Input material: CD4+ T cells from PBMCs, cultured in vitro. The receptor comes from a human donor in good health. V is TRBV7-9 and J is TRBJ2-2; 7 positions match TRBD2. The CDR3 DNA reads as TGTGCCACTTCACCTGGCGGTCGGGGGGTCACCGGGGAGCTGTTTTTT. This gives the protein CATSPGGRGVTGELFF. Full variable domain (remainder filled in from reference TRBV7-9 and TRBJ2-2): DTGVSQNPRHKITKRGQNVTFRCDPISEHNRLYWYRQTLGQGPEFLTYFQNEAQLEKSRLLSDRFSAERPKGSFSTLEIQRTEQGDSAMYLCATSPGGRGVTGELFFGEGSRLTVL.